This TCR beta chain originates from a study of CXCR3-negative and CXCR3-positive naive CD8 T cells. Overall study results and limits: CXCR3-negative naive cells had less hydrophobic TRB CDR3s than did CXCR3-positive naive cells. It was found that naive subsets had comparable surface CD5, and TCR strength was inferred from TRB CDR3 properties.

UMI-labeled 5' RACE yielded the TRB cDNA libraries. TCRdb reworked the 5' RACE reads into one entry per CDR3 protein, no DNA. The data show around 150,000 distinct CDR3 sequences, and the top ten clones hold 0.41%. The CDR3 spans 12 residues. Comment on this clonotype: Its antigen is still unknown.

The sample taken for sequencing was naive CXCR3+ CD8+ T cells from blood. Subset: CD45RO-CCR7+CD27+CD95- naive CD8+ T cells expressing CXCR3 (TNR3+). The J gene is TRBJ2-1, the V gene TRBV12-3 or TRBV12-4; TCRdb picks TRBD1, but there is no DNA to check that call. This receptor was taken from a human donor in good health. Some clones in this sample may be carry-over from other donors' samples. The CDR3 is CASSLPGTVQFF.